This TCR beta chain emerged from a study of T cell changes during pregnancy in multiple sclerosis. TCRdb keeps only in-frame clones here, not all; method: immunoSEQ multiplex PCR. The repertoire holds about 36,000 clones, more than 85% seen once, with 0.4% to 0.45% in the top ten. With 8 bases clipped from V and 0 bases from J, the junction kept 6 bases outside the gene matches. This CDR3 is built from 14 residues. CDR1 and CDR2 from the germline V gene are SNHLY and FYNNEI. The sample was CD4+ T cells from peripheral blood mononuclear cells, taken in the third trimester of pregnancy. This chain links TRBV2 with TRBJ1-1, with TRBD1 identical over 7 bases. This receptor was obtained from a female donor in good health, enrolled as a control in a pregnancy study. The CDR3 DNA reads TGTGCCAGCTACCGGGACAGCCTGAACACTGAAGCTTTCTTT. Its translation: CASYRDSLNTEAFF.